This entry lists 15 T cell receptor beta chains sequenced from one sample in a study of T cell changes during pregnancy in multiple sclerosis. Profiled with immunoSEQ multiplex PCR; TCRdb holds only in-frame clones, not every one. The sample shows tens of thousands of clones, around 90% of them seen only once. The sample consisted of CD4+ T cells from peripheral blood mononuclear cells, taken in the first trimester of pregnancy. The receptors were gathered from a female donor with multiple sclerosis, enrolled in a pregnancy study.

The V call is TRBV30, the J call TRBJ1-4; maybe TRBD1 (6 bases). V lost 4 bases to trimming and J lost 7 bases, with 16 bases between them. Germline V CDR1 and CDR2: GTSNPN, SVGIG (reference sequence). CDR3 size: 14 residues. CDR3 in amino acids: CAWKGGDTIEKLFF. The CDR3 coding sequence is TGTGCCTGGAAGGGGGGGGATACAATTGAAAAACTGTTTTTT.

As for this clone: The junction shows a germline mismatch at one end, possibly a read error. The V gene is TRBV2, the J gene TRBJ1-3, with 12 bases that match TRBD1. CDR3 length: 17 amino acids. Per germline, CDR1 SNHLY and CDR2 FYNNEI. CDR3 nucleotides: TGTGCCAGCAGAGAAGGGACAGGGGGCTTTTTTGGAAACACCATATATTTT. Translated: CASREGTGGFFGNTIYF.

The CDR3 DNA sequence: TGCAGCGTTGGTAACTCCGGAGGCACTGAAGCTTTCTTT. Translating gives CSVGNSGGTEAFF. The chain carries TRBV29-1 and TRBJ1-1; D not resolved. CDR1 and CDR2 from the germline V gene are SQVTM and ANQGSEA. V was cut by 4 bases and J by 4 bases, with 13 bases left in between. This CDR3 region has 13 residues.

This clone has just one count. The rearrangement links TRBV30 to TRBJ1-1; 8 positions agree with TRBD1. The ends lost 0 bases at V and 5 bases at J; junction bases unmatched: 8. The CDR3 is made up of 15 amino acids. The germline V gene has CDR1 GTSNPN and CDR2 SVGIG (reference sequence). The CDR3 coding sequence is TGTGCCTGGAGTGTATATGTCCAGGGGGCAACTGAAGCTTTCTTT. It codes for CAWSVYVQGATEAFF.

In DNA, the CDR3 is TGTGCCAGCAGCCAAGATCTAGCGGGGGCCTCCTACGAGCAGTACTTC. Translated: CASSQDLAGASYEQYF. The V gene is TRBV4-2, the J gene TRBJ2-7; 10 nucleotides agree with TRBD2. This CDR3 has 16 residues. V was clipped by 0 bases and J by 0 bases; unmatched bases: 2. From germline, CDR1 is LGHNA and CDR2 YNFKEQ.

The J gene is TRBJ1-3, the V gene TRBV29-1; D is perhaps TRBD1 (6 bases). The CDR3 is 15 amino acids. CDR1 SQVTM and CDR2 ANQGSEA come from the germline V gene. V was cut by 4 bases and J by 1 base, with 14 bases left in between. DNA for the CDR3: TGCAGCGTTGGATTAACAGGGTCGTCTGGAAACACCATATATTTT. Translation: CSVGLTGSSGNTIYF.

The chain employs TRBV4-1 and TRBJ2-5; D might be TRBD2 (6 bases). This CDR3 is 17 amino acids long. The V and J ends lost 0 bases and 4 bases respectively, with 18 bases between them. Per the germline V gene, CDR1 is MGHRA and CDR2 is YSYEKL. CDR3 protein: CASSQDRGGRRGETQYF. CDR3 sequence (DNA): TGCGCCAGCAGCCAAGACCGTGGCGGCAGGAGGGGAGAGACCCAGTACTTC.

This chain connects TRBV4-2 to TRBJ2-2; a weak D match, TRBD2 (6 bases). The V gene's germline CDR1 is LGHNA and CDR2 YNFKEQ. The CDR3 has 15 residues. V gave up 3 bases and J gave up 4 bases, with 12 bases separating them. The CDR3 region has the DNA TGTGCCAGCAGCCAGGGGGGTTCTGGCACCGGGGAGCTGTTTTTT. It specifies CASSQGGSGTGELFF.

This clone occurred once. This sequence joins TRBV19 and TRBJ1-5; D unclear. CDR1 is LNHDA and CDR2 is SQIVND in the germline V gene (reference sequence). V was shortened by 3 bases and J by 5 bases, with 8 bases between the two germline ends. The CDR3 sequence is 13 residues long. CDR3 region: CASSINFYQPQHF. CDR3 in DNA: TGTGCCAGTAGTATTAATTTTTATCAGCCCCAGCATTTT.

The V and J genes are TRBV5-1 and TRBJ2-1; 8 bases line up with TRBD1. Trimming at V came to 5 bases and at J to 3 bases, leaving 7 bases not matched to a gene. Germline V lookup: CDR1 SGHRS, CDR2 YFSETQ. The CDR3 length is 15 residues. CDR3 protein: CASRLGGQVYNEQFF. The CDR3 nucleotides read TGCGCCAGCAGGTTAGGGGGACAGGTCTACAATGAGCAGTTCTTC. The variable domain in full, with the rest retrieved from reference TRBV5-1 and TRBJ2-1, is KAGVTQTPRYLIKTRGQQVTLSCSPISGHRSVSWYQQTPGQGLQFLFEYFSETQRNKGNFPGRFSGRQFSNSRSEMNVSTLELGDSALYLCASRLGGQVYNEQFFGPGTRLTVL.

The rearrangement links TRBV6-1 to TRBJ1-1; 8 bases match TRBD1. The junction had 11 bases not matched to a gene; V was cut back by 7 bases and J by 4 bases. The CDR3 has 15 amino acids. Germline assignment: CDR1 MNHNS and CDR2 SASEGT. For the CDR3, the DNA is TGTGCCAGCACCGATTGGTCAGGGGGCTTCACTGAAGCTTTCTTT. It translates to CASTDWSGGFTEAFF.

The chain employs TRBV18 and TRBJ2-3; 14 nucleotides match TRBD2. V shed 3 bases and J 5 bases; nucleotides not matched to a gene: 10. Germline CDR1 is KGHSH and CDR2 is LQKENI. This CDR3 has 18 residues. CDR3 sequence reads: CASSPGGLAGALGDTQYF. In DNA form, the CDR3 reads TGTGCCAGCTCACCGGGGGGACTAGCGGGAGCTCTAGGAGATACGCAGTATTTT.

V gene TRBV2 combines with J gene TRBJ2-6, with 12 positions matching TRBD1. V shed 8 bases, J shed 2 bases, and the junction held 10 bases outside the gene matches. The germline V gene has CDR1 SNHLY and CDR2 FYNNEI. This CDR3 region has 18 residues. The CDR3 nucleotides are TGTGCCAGCGGACGGGACAGGGGGCTAGGTACTGGGGCCAACGTCCTGACTTTC. Translation: CASGRDRGLGTGANVLTF.

This sequence joins TRBV12-5 and TRBJ1-1, with 7 positions matching TRBD1. Germline lookup yields CDR1 LGHNT and CDR2 FRNRAP. The trim removed 0 bases at V and 10 bases at J, leaving 14 bases unmatched. The CDR3 spans 16 residues. CDR3 loop: CASGLVLGTEFRSAFF. The CDR3 nucleotides read TGTGCTAGTGGTTTGGTCTTGGGGACAGAATTCCGGTCAGCTTTCTTT.

The genes are TRBV6-5 and TRBJ1-1, with D uncertain. V was trimmed by 0 bases and J by 6 bases, leaving 14 bases between them. Germline V lookup: CDR1 MNHEY, CDR2 SVGAGI. CDR3 length equals 15 residues. DNA for the CDR3: TGTGCCAGCAGTTACTCCCCGGGGAACCGGGCTGAAGCTTTCTTT. Translation gives CASSYSPGNRAEAFF.